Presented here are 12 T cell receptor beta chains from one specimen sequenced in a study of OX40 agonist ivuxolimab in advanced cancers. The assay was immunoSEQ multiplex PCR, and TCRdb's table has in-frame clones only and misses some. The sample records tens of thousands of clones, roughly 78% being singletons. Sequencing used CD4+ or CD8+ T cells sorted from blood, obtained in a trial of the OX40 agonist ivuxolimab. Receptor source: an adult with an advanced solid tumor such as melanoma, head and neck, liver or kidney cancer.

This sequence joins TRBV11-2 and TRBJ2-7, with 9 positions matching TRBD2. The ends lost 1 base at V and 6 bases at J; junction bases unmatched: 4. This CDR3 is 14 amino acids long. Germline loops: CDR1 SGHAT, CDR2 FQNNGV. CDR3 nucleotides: TGTGCCAGCAGCTTAGGGCTAGCGGGAACCGAGCAGTACTTC. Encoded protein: CASSLGLAGTEQYF.

CDR3 protein: CASRRGYNEQFF. CDR3 coding DNA: TGTGCCAGCAGGCGGGGTTACAATGAGCAGTTCTTC. The chain employs TRBV28 and TRBJ2-1; tentatively, D is TRBD2 (6 bases). Germline CDR1 reads MDHEN; CDR2 reads SYDVKM. V lost 6 bases to trimming and J lost 4 bases, with 7 bases between them. This CDR3 region has 12 residues.

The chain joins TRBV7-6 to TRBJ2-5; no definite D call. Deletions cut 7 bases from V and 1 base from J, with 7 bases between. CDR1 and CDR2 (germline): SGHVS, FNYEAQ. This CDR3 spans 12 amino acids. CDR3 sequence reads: CASTHFQETQYF. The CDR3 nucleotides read TGTGCCAGCACTCATTTCCAAGAGACCCAGTACTTC.

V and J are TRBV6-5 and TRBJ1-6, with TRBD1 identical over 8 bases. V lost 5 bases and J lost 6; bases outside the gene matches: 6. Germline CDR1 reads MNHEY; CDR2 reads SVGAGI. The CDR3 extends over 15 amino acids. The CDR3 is CASSLGQGSNSPLHF. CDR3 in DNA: TGTGCCAGCAGTCTCGGACAGGGCTCTAATTCACCCCTCCACTTT.

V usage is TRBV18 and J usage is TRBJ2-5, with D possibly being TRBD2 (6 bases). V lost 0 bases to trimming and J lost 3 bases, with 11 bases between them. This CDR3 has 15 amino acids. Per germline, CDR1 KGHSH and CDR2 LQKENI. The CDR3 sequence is CASSPPTGAKETQYF. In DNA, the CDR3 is TGTGCCAGCTCACCACCGACGGGAGCGAAAGAGACCCAGTACTTC.

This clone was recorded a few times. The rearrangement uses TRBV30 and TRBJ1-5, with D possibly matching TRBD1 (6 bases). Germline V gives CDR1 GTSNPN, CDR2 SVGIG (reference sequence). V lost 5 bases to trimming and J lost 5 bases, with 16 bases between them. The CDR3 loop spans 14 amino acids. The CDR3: CAWGAGTSHQPQHF. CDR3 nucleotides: TGTGCCTGGGGGGCCGGGACATCGCATCAGCCCCAGCATTTT.

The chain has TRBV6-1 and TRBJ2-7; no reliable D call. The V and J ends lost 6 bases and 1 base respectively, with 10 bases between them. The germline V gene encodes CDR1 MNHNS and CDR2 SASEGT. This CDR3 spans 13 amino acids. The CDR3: CASRRDGSYEQYF. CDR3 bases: TGTGCCAGCAGGAGAGACGGGTCCTACGAGCAGTACTTC.

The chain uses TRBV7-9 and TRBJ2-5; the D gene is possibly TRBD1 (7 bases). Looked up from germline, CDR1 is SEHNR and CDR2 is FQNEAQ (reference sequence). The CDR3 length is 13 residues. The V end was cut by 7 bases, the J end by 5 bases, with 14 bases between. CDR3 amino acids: CASNDPGGETQYF. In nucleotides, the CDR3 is TGTGCCAGCAACGACCCAGGGGGGGAGACCCAGTACTTC.

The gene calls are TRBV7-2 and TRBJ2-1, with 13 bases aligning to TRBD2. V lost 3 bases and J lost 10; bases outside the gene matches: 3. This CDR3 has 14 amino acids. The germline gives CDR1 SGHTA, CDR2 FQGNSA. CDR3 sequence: CASSFRLAGGEQFF. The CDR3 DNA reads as TGTGCCAGCAGCTTCCGACTAGCGGGGGGCGAGCAGTTCTTC.

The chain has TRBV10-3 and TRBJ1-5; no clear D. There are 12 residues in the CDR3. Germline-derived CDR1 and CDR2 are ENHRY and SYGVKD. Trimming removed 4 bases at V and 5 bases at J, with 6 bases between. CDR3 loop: CAISVVDQPQHF. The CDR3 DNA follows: TGTGCCATCAGTGTTGTGGATCAGCCCCAGCATTTT.

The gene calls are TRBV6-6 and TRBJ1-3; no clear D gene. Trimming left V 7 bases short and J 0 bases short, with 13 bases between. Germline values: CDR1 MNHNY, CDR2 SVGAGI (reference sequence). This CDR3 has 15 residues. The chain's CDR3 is CASIYGLLSGNTIYF. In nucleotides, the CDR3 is TGTGCCAGCATCTACGGTCTGCTCTCTGGAAACACCATATATTTT.

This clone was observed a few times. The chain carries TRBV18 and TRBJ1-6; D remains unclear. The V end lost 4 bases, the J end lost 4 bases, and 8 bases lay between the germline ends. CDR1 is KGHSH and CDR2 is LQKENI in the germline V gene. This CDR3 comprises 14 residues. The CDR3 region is CASSQDKYNSPLHF. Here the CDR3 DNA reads TGTGCCAGCTCACAAGACAAATATAATTCACCCCTCCACTTT.